This section outlines one T cell receptor (beta chain) sequence together with its context. The data stem from a study of blood T cells in healthy people across ages. Germline V gene data show CDR1 as SGHRS and CDR2 as YFSETQ. V shed 7 bases and J shed 4 bases, with 10 bases lying between them. This CDR3 spans 12 amino acids. It was with a sample-barcoded 5' primer and a J-beta primer mix that a second PCR of roughly 7 to 12 cycles was run. TCRdb re-derived calls from the 5' RACE reads in MiXCR, one entry per CDR3 protein. The sample includes approximately 400,000 distinct CDR3 sequences, approximately 47% seen only once; the top ten take around 53%.

The TCR comes from a man aged 55 to 70 in good health. The chain is built from TRBV5-1 and TRBJ2-3, with D uncertain. Sample: blood. The CDR3 is CASALHADTQYF. CDR3 nucleotide sequence: TGCGCCAGCGCGTTACACGCAGATACGCAGTATTTT.